The clone carrying this T cell receptor (beta chain) was seen a few times. Assay: immunoSEQ multiplex PCR; the TCRdb copy retains only in-frame clones and omits some. Here the sample spans roughly 430,000 clones, roughly 87% being singletons. The germline CDR1 and CDR2 sequences are MNHEY and SVGAGI. The CDR3 has 14 residues. The entry originates in a study of blood T cell repertoires in COVID-19. The origin of this receptor is a woman aged 40 to 50 with acute COVID-19. The chain couples TRBV6-5 to TRBJ1-2, with 7 bases identical to TRBD1. Sample: PBMCs or T cells enriched from blood (not recorded which). Here the CDR3 DNA reads TGTGCATCCGATTCCAGGGGGTTCGACTATGGCTACACCTTC. It encodes CASDSRGFDYGYTF.